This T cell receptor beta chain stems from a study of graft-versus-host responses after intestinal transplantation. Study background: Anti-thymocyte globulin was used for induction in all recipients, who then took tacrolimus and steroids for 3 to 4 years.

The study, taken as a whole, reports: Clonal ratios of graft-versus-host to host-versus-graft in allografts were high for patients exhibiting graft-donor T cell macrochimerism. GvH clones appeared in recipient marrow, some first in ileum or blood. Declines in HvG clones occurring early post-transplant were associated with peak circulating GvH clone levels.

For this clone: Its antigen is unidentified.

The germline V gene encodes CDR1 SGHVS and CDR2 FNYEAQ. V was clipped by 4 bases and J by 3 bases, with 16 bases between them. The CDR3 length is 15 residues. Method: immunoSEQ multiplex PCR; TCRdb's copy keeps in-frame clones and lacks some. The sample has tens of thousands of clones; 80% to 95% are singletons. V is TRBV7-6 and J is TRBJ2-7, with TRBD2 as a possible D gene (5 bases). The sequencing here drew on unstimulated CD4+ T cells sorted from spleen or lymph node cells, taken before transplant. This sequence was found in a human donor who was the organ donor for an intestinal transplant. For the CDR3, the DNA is TGTGCCAGCAGCTCATTTTCCGGGATGATCTACGAGCAGTACTTC. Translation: CASSSFSGMIYEQYF.